These T cell receptor beta chains were read from a single sample in a study of CD8+ T cells in alopecia areata. Sequencing used immunoSEQ multiplex PCR; TCRdb keeps in-frame clones, though not all of them. The sample lists 250,000 or so clones, roughly two thirds occurring once. The source was CD4+ T cells sorted from blood, collected at week 0. Receptors originate from a human donor with alopecia areata. The CDR3 runs from the conserved cysteine through the conserved F or W. The D gene is left open where the match is weak. Expanded clones get a size class; other rows say once, few or many, or leave the size out.

clone size	D gene	V gene	J gene	CDR3 DNA	CDR3 protein
NA	NA	TRBV11-1	TRBJ2-3	TGTGCCAGCAGCCCGGGTGGTGCGGATACGCAGTATTTT	CASSPGGADTQYF
NA	NA	TRBV5-4	TRBJ2-6	TGTGCCAGCAGCTTGGGGGTAGTGGGACTCTCTGGGGCCAACGTCCTGACTTTC	CASSLGVVGLSGANVLTF
NA	TRBD1	TRBV7-2	TRBJ1-5	TGTGCCAGCAGCACAGGGACAGGGCAGAACAATCAGCCCCAGCATTTT	CASSTGTGQNNQPQHF
NA	TRBD1	TRBV15	TRBJ1-4	TGTGCCACCAGCAGAACCAGGGGGTACAGTGAAAAACTGTTTTTT	CATSRTRGYSEKLFF
NA	TRBD1	TRBV2	TRBJ1-1	TGTGCCAGCACCGACAGGACAGGGAGGAACACTGAAGCTTTCTTT	CASTDRTGRNTEAFF
NA	NA	TRBV4-1	TRBJ1-1	TGCGCCAGCAGCCAAGCCCCCAAAGGGAGCAGGGCCGAAGCTTTCTTT	CASSQAPKGSRAEAFF
NA	NA	TRBV29-1	TRBJ2-1	TGCAGCGTTGTAGCCCCCAGGGCCACCTACAATGAGCAGTTCTTC	CSVVAPRATYNEQFF
NA	TRBD1	TRBV29-1	TRBJ2-2	TGCAGCGTTGTGGGACAGGGGTTCACCGGGGAGCTGTTTTTT	CSVVGQGFTGELFF
NA	TRBD1	TRBV7-9	TRBJ2-7	TGTGCCAGCAGCCTACAGGGGATCCACGAGCAGTACTTC	CASSLQGIHEQYF
NA	NA	TRBV29-1	TRBJ1-5	TGCAGCGCTGGAGGGGGTGTCAATCAGCCCCAGCATTTT	CSAGGGVNQPQHF
NA	NA	TRBV20-1	TRBJ1-4	TGCAGTGCTAGGGGGTTGGGAAAACTGTTTTTT	CSARGLGKLFF
few	NA	TRBV9	TRBJ2-3	TGTGCCAGCAGCGTATCTATCCCCCTTACAGATACGCAGTATTTT	CASSVSIPLTDTQYF
few	TRBD1	TRBV4-1	TRBJ2-3	TGCGCCAGCAGCCTGGGGACAGTGGTTGGCACAGATACGCAGTATTTT	CASSLGTVVGTDTQYF
NA	NA	TRBV5-4	TRBJ2-2	TGTGCCAGCAGCTATGAAGTACAGCCGATCACCGGGGAGCTGTTTTTT	CASSYEVQPITGELFF